Presented here are 6 T cell receptor beta chains from one specimen sequenced in a study of T cell responses to AZD1222 COVID-19 vaccine. TCRdb's table, derived via immunoSEQ multiplex PCR, lists solely in-frame clones and lacks some. The sample includes fewer than 200,000 clones, around 90% of them seen just once. This specimen was peripheral blood, taken 28 days after the second dose of the MenACWY control vaccine. Receptors originate from an adult who received the MenACWY meningococcal vaccine as a control.

This chain uses TRBV5-5 with TRBJ2-6, with 9 nucleotides matching TRBD1. The CDR3 spans 16 residues. Germline trimming cut 3 bases from V and 2 bases from J; bases unmatched to any gene: 3. Looked up from germline, CDR1 is SGHKS and CDR2 is YYEKEE (reference sequence). CDR3 region: CASSYTGGTGANVLTF. The CDR3 DNA reads TGTGCCAGCAGCTATACAGGGGGCACTGGGGCCAACGTCCTGACTTTC.

The J gene is TRBJ1-6, the V gene TRBV29-1; TRBD1 aligns across 10 bases. Losses at the gene ends were 6 bases for V and 8 bases for J; bases not matched to a gene: 7. Germline assignment: CDR1 SQVTM and CDR2 ANQGSEA. This CDR3 contains 14 residues. The CDR3 DNA is TGCAGCGTAAAGACAGGGGGCAGTGATTCACCCCTCCACTTT. Its protein is CSVKTGGSDSPLHF.

The CDR3 region is CASRLRTGTYEQYF. CDR3 in DNA: TGTGCCAGTAGGCTCAGGACAGGGACCTACGAGCAGTACTTC. The J gene is TRBJ2-7, the V gene TRBV19, with TRBD1 identical over 8 bases. The CDR3 spans 14 residues. Germline-derived CDR1 and CDR2 are LNHDA and SQIVND (reference sequence). V lost 6 bases, J lost 2 bases, and 6 bases stayed unmatched.

A remark on this clone: This specimen includes other DNA sequences encoding the same CDR3. The chain carries TRBV11-3 and TRBJ1-1; D is uncertain. CDR3 size: 13 residues. Germline V gene data show CDR1 as SGHNT and CDR2 as YENEEA. V was clipped by 0 bases and J by 2 bases, with 4 bases between them. CDR3 bases: TGTGCCAGCAGCTTAGAGTTAAACACTGAAGCTTTCTTT. Translation gives CASSLELNTEAFF.

The rearrangement links TRBV27 to TRBJ2-1; 7 bases fit TRBD2. CDR3 size: 16 residues. Trimming cost V 3 bases and J 4 bases; bases outside gene matches: 9. Looked up from germline, CDR1 is MNHEY and CDR2 is SMNVEV (reference sequence). The chain's CDR3 is CASSFLTSATYNEQFF. The CDR3 nucleotides are TGTGCCAGCAGTTTCCTCACTAGCGCGACATACAATGAGCAGTTCTTC.

The rearrangement joins TRBV7-2 to TRBJ1-2; D is unclear. This CDR3 spans 14 amino acids. The V gene's germline CDR1 is SGHTA and CDR2 FQGNSA. V gave up 4 bases and J gave up 8 bases, with 17 bases separating them. CDR3 sequence: CASSSRPRTEGYTF. The CDR3 region has the DNA TGTGCCAGCAGCTCCCGACCCCGTACGGAGGGCTACACCTTC.